The present T cell receptor beta chain was sequenced within a study of T cell responses to AZD1222 COVID-19 vaccine. In the study overall: Doses given second, at about 4 or about 12 weeks, were pooled.

General observations from the study: Researchers took repertoire samples only after the peak T cell response had come.

CDR1 is SGDLS, CDR2 YYNGEE, per germline. V lost 4 bases, J lost 5 bases, and 11 bases stayed unmatched. CDR3 size: 15 residues. Sequencing was performed with immunoSEQ multiplex PCR; in TCRdb, only in-frame clones are kept and a portion is missing. The sample holds 95,000 or so clones, over 75% seen once. In its sample, this clone was seen a few times. The antigen remains unidentified. J is TRBJ2-5 and V is TRBV9, with 7 bases lining up with TRBD1. The starting material was peripheral blood, obtained on day 0 of AZD1222 vaccination. This receptor was taken from an adult in good health. The CDR3 protein is CASSRTGQVVETQYF. The DNA for the CDR3 is TGTGCCAGCAGCCGGACCGGACAGGTGGTTGAGACCCAGTACTTC.